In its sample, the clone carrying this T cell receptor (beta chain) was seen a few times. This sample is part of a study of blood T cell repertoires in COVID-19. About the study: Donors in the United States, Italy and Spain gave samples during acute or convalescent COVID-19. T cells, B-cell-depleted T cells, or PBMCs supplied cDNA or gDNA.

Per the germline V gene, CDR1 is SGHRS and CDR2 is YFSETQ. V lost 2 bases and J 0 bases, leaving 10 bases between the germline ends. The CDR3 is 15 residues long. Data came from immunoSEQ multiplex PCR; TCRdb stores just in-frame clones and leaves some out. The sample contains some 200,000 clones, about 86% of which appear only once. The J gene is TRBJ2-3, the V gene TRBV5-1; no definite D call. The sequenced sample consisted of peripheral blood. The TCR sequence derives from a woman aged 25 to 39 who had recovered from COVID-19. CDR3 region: CASSFEEPSTDTQYF. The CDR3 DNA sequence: TGCGCCAGCAGCTTTGAGGAACCGAGCACAGATACGCAGTATTTT.